What follows is one T cell receptor (beta chain) and its context. The antigen is undetermined. Data came from immunoSEQ multiplex PCR; TCRdb stores just in-frame clones and leaves some out. The table records 65,000 to 90,000 clones, 80% to 90% of them present only once. These data come from a study of T cell responses to AZD1222 COVID-19 vaccine. This CDR3 has 13 residues. The germline V and J ends were trimmed by 4 bases and 5 bases, with 9 bases remaining between them. CDR1 LNHDA and CDR2 SQIVND come from the germline V gene (reference sequence). Study-level findings and limits: Among the donors, most were white British and more were female, and clonal diversity was possibly underestimated. The span of vaccine-associated CD4 TCRs extended across spike, with dominance at 160-218 and 743-854. The breadth and depth of Spike-specific TCRs increased once two AZD1222 doses had been given. Repertoires were obtained only post-peak T cell response.

The chain has TRBV19 and TRBJ2-1; D not resolved. This specimen was peripheral blood, taken on day 0 of AZD1222 vaccination. This receptor was obtained from an adult in good health. The CDR3 nucleotides read TGTGCCAGTAGTACGGCTAGTAACAATGAGCAGTTCTTC. Translated: CASSTASNNEQFF.